The 3 T cell receptor beta chains below all came from one sample that was sequenced in a study of blood T cell repertoires in COVID-19. The method was immunoSEQ multiplex PCR; TCRdb's version includes in-frame clones alone and lacks a portion of them. The sample lists around 270,000 clones, 65% to 85% occurring once. The source material was peripheral blood. The receptors originated from a woman in her forties who had recovered from COVID-19.

The V and J genes are TRBV18 and TRBJ2-7; no definite D call. Trimming shortened V by 4 bases and J by 3 bases, and 4 bases separated the two germline ends. The CDR3 runs 11 residues. In germline, CDR1 is KGHSH, CDR2 LQKENI. The CDR3 spells CASSLDYEQYF. The CDR3 DNA reads TGTGCCAGCTCACTAGACTACGAGCAGTACTTC.

The chain combines TRBV9 with TRBJ2-1; 9 nucleotides match TRBD1. Germline V gives CDR1 SGDLS, CDR2 YYNGEE. The length of the CDR3 is 20 residues. V lost 3 bases and J lost 0; bases outside the gene matches: 16. CDR3 bases: TGTGCCAGCAGCGCTGAACCTACGGACAGGGGACTCCGCTCCTACAATGAGCAGTTCTTC. Its protein product is CASSAEPTDRGLRSYNEQFF.

The count of this clone is one. The chain is built from TRBV13 and TRBJ1-3, with D unresolved. Germline CDR1 reads PRHDT; CDR2 reads FYEKMQ (reference sequence). This CDR3 is built from 12 residues. V gave up 5 bases and J gave up 0 bases, with 2 bases separating them. Here the CDR3 reads CASSRSGNTIYF. CDR3 DNA sequence: TGTGCCAGCAGCCGCTCTGGAAACACCATATATTTT.